These 32 T cell receptor beta chains originate from one sample sequenced in a study of cytomegalovirus exposure and HLA in healthy donors. PCR used 60 Vbeta primers and 13 Jbeta primers. Data came from immunoSEQ multiplex PCR; TCRdb stores just in-frame clones and leaves some out. The table shows 130,000 or so clones, with almost 85% occurring only once. Specimen: PBMCs. The receptors derive from a man younger than 30 in good health and CMV-seropositive.

J is TRBJ2-1 and V is TRBV6-1; 14 bases fit TRBD2. Germline CDR1 MNHNS, CDR2 SASEGT. V shed 4 bases and J 8 bases; nucleotides not matched to a gene: 1. The CDR3 extends over 14 amino acids. The CDR3 reads CASSGLAGGDEQFF. The CDR3 coding sequence is TGTGCCAGCAGTGGACTAGCGGGAGGGGATGAGCAGTTCTTC.

This clone was counted only a few times. The chain couples TRBV6-1 to TRBJ1-4, with TRBD1 as a possible D gene (6 bases). V dropped 1 base and J dropped 7 bases, with 13 bases sitting between them. Germline V CDR1 and CDR2: MNHNS, SASEGT. This CDR3 is 15 amino acids long. CDR3 DNA sequence: TGTGCCAGCAGTGAAGTGGCAGGGGAAGGTGAAAAACTGTTTTTT. It translates to CASSEVAGEGEKLFF.

This chain connects TRBV5-4 to TRBJ2-1; 10 positions agree with TRBD1. V shed 10 bases, J shed 9 bases, and the junction held 16 bases outside the gene matches. The germline CDR1 and CDR2 sequences are SGHNT and YYREEE (reference sequence). This CDR3 region has 15 residues. Here the CDR3 DNA reads TGTGCCGTAATTGATTCGGGGACAGGGGCTGTTGAGCAGTTCTTC. It encodes CAVIDSGTGAVEQFF.

This chain links TRBV19 with TRBJ1-5; TRBD1 aligns across 8 bases. With V trimmed by 7 bases and J by 0 bases, 11 bases remained unmatched. Germline V gene lookup returns CDR1 LNHDA and CDR2 SQIVND (reference sequence). The CDR3 extends over 17 amino acids. The CDR3 spells CASTLGQGDDSNQPQHF. Written as DNA, the CDR3 is TGTGCCAGTACCCTCGGACAGGGTGATGATAGCAATCAGCCCCAGCATTTT.

This chain uses TRBV7-6 with TRBJ2-1; 8 bases map to TRBD2. V lost 5 bases and J lost 0; bases outside the gene matches: 6. This CDR3 is 16 amino acids long. Per germline, CDR1 SGHVS and CDR2 FNYEAQ. The CDR3: CASSRGAGASYNEQFF. The CDR3 region has the DNA TGTGCCAGCAGCCGTGGAGCGGGAGCCTCCTACAATGAGCAGTTCTTC.

The CDR3 bases are TGCGCCAGCACTTCCTTGTCCTACGAGCAGTACTTC. This codes for CASTSLSYEQYF. The genes are TRBV4-1 and TRBJ2-7; D gene unclear. Germline V gene data show CDR1 as MGHRA and CDR2 as YSYEKL. Trimming pared 7 bases from V and 1 base from J, leaving 8 bases between. CDR3 size: 12 residues.

The chain has TRBV19 and TRBJ1-2; 9 nucleotides agree with TRBD1. Germline assignment: CDR1 LNHDA and CDR2 SQIVND (reference sequence). V was clipped by 7 bases and J by 4 bases; unmatched bases: 7. The CDR3 covers 14 residues. In DNA form, the CDR3 reads TGTGCCAGTACCGTACAGGGGGCGTCCTATGGCTACACCTTC. It codes for CASTVQGASYGYTF.

The J gene is TRBJ2-7, the V gene TRBV7-9, with D perhaps matching TRBD2 (6 bases). The CDR3 has 16 amino acids. Germline V gene data show CDR1 as SEHNR and CDR2 as FQNEAQ (reference sequence). V shed 1 base and J shed 5 bases, with 18 bases lying between them. CDR3 sequence (DNA): TGTGCCAGCAGCTTAGGAGGTTTACAGTGGAGGGACGAGCAGTACTTC. This gives the protein CASSLGGLQWRDEQYF.

The J gene is TRBJ1-4, the V gene TRBV28; tentatively, D is TRBD1 (5 bases). Germline V gene sequence: CDR1 MDHEN, CDR2 SYDVKM. Trimming pared 6 bases from V and 8 bases from J, leaving 19 bases between. CDR3 length: 15 residues. DNA for the CDR3: TGTGCCAGCAGCTGGGCAGGAGGGGCGGGCGAAAAACTGTTTTTT. It translates to CASSWAGGAGEKLFF.

Only one count was recorded for this clone. DNA of the CDR3: TGTGCCAGCAGCTTAGGTGGGGGCCCCAACTACGAGCAGTACTTC. As protein: CASSLGGGPNYEQYF. The chain is built from TRBV7-9 and TRBJ2-7; D might be TRBD1 (6 bases). The V end was cut by 1 base, the J end by 3 bases, with 13 bases between. Germline CDR1 SEHNR, CDR2 FQNEAQ (reference sequence). The CDR3 loop spans 15 amino acids.

The chain has TRBV2 and TRBJ2-3; 11 bases fit TRBD1. V lost 1 base, J lost 4 bases, and 4 bases stayed unmatched. The CDR3 has 16 amino acids. Germline CDR1 SNHLY, CDR2 FYNNEI. This CDR3 is CASSEGGTGGPDTQYF. The CDR3 DNA reads as TGTGCCAGCAGTGAAGGCGGGACAGGGGGACCAGATACGCAGTATTTT.

The rearrangement links TRBV19 to TRBJ2-7, with 8 bases that match TRBD1. V lost 4 bases and J lost 2; bases outside the gene matches: 10. The CDR3 is 16 residues long. Germline V gives CDR1 LNHDA, CDR2 SQIVND (reference sequence). The CDR3 sequence is CASSTLLGQGPYEQYF. The CDR3 nucleotides are TGTGCCAGTAGTACCCTCCTTGGACAGGGCCCCTACGAGCAGTACTTC.

Worth noting for this clone: Additional DNA sequences in this sample encode the identical CDR3. V is TRBV19 and J is TRBJ2-7; 11 bases align to TRBD1. The CDR3 length is 14 residues. Trimming removed 5 bases from V and 2 bases from J; junction bases left unmatched: 2. Germline V gene lookup returns CDR1 LNHDA and CDR2 SQIVND (reference sequence). CDR3 DNA: TGTGCCAGTAGTCCGGGACAGGGGGCCTACGAGCAGTACTTC. Translating it yields CASSPGQGAYEQYF.

CDR3 DNA: TGTGCCAGCAGTTCGCAAGCGGGAGGGAGCTACAATGAGCAGTTCTTC. Protein sequence: CASSSQAGGSYNEQFF. The rearrangement links TRBV28 to TRBJ2-1, with 10 positions matching TRBD2. V was clipped by 4 bases and J by 3 bases; unmatched bases: 6. Germline V gives CDR1 MDHEN, CDR2 SYDVKM. The CDR3 is 16 residues long.

This clone has a single count. The V gene is TRBV25-1, the J gene TRBJ2-3; no definite D call. The germline gives CDR1 MGHDK, CDR2 SYGVNS. This CDR3 region has 17 residues. Trimming stripped 4 bases from V and 8 bases from J, with 25 bases between. The CDR3: CASSAHQAGKYLVTQYF. For the CDR3, the DNA is TGTGCCAGCAGTGCGCATCAGGCAGGAAAGTATTTAGTTACGCAGTATTTT.

The CDR3 DNA reads as TGTGCCAGCAGCTTAGGACAGGGGGCCCACGAGCAGTACTTC. Translation: CASSLGQGAHEQYF. V gene TRBV7-6 combines with J gene TRBJ2-7; 10 bases match TRBD1. The germline V gene encodes CDR1 SGHVS and CDR2 FNYEAQ. J lost 5 bases, V lost 1 base, and 2 bases had no gene match. CDR3 length equals 14 residues. The variable domain in full, completed from reference TRBV7-6 and TRBJ2-7, reads GAGVSQSPRYKVTKRGQDVALRCDPISGHVSLYWYRQALGQGPEFLTYFNYEAQQDKSGLPNDRFSAERPEGSISTLTIQRTEQRDSAMYRCASSLGQGAHEQYFGPGTRLTVT.

This chain connects TRBV2 to TRBJ1-2; a weak D match, TRBD1 (6 bases). This CDR3 has 13 residues. Germline V gene sequence: CDR1 SNHLY, CDR2 FYNNEI. V lost 7 bases and J 4 bases, leaving 13 bases between the germline ends. CDR3 in DNA: TGTGCCAGCAACCTACAGGGCAGCTATGGCTACACCTTC. The encoded protein is CASNLQGSYGYTF.

This clone was seen a few times. The V gene is TRBV6-1, the J gene TRBJ2-2, with D maybe TRBD1 (6 bases). The V end lost 5 bases, the J end lost 8 bases, and 12 bases lay between the germline ends. The CDR3 totals 13 residues. The V gene's germline CDR1 is MNHNS and CDR2 SASEGT. DNA for the CDR3: TGTGCCAGCAGTCTCAGGGGATCAGGGGAGCTGTTTTTT. This translates into CASSLRGSGELFF.

The rearrangement uses TRBV4-1 and TRBJ2-1; no definite D call. CDR1 and CDR2 from the germline V gene are MGHRA and YSYEKL. The CDR3 runs to 17 residues. Trimming pared 0 bases from V and 1 base from J, leaving 13 bases between. The CDR3 reads CASSQDLEDVSYNEQFF. The CDR3 nucleotides read TGCGCCAGCAGCCAAGATCTAGAAGACGTGTCCTACAATGAGCAGTTCTTC.

J is TRBJ2-1 and V is TRBV18; maybe TRBD2 (6 bases). Germline lookup yields CDR1 KGHSH and CDR2 LQKENI. The CDR3 consists of 15 residues. Trimming removed 3 bases from V and 3 bases from J, with 12 bases in between. This CDR3 is CASSPAGRVYNEQFF. The CDR3 DNA is TGTGCCAGCTCACCCGCGGGGCGGGTCTACAATGAGCAGTTCTTC.

A note on this clone: Other DNA sequences in the same sample also yield this CDR3. The V gene is TRBV6-5, the J gene TRBJ2-7, with 9 bases that match TRBD2. J lost 2 bases, V lost 0 bases, and 5 bases had no gene match. The CDR3 spans 16 residues. The germline V gene encodes CDR1 MNHEY and CDR2 SVGAGI. The DNA of the CDR3 is TGTGCCAGCAGTTACTCTAGCGGGAGCCCTGCCTACGAGCAGTACTTC. Protein product: CASSYSSGSPAYEQYF.

The rearrangement joins TRBV29-1 to TRBJ1-5, with a tentative D call TRBD1 (5 bases). The germline V and J ends were trimmed by 6 bases and 2 bases, with 11 bases remaining between them. Germline V CDR1 and CDR2: SQVTM, ANQGSEA. The CDR3 runs 13 residues. Here the CDR3 reads CSVGRGGNQPQHF. DNA for the CDR3: TGCAGCGTGGGGCGGGGGGGCAATCAGCCCCAGCATTTT.

The sample holds one count of this clone. The rearrangement links TRBV6-1 to TRBJ2-7, with TRBD1 matching 10 bases. From germline, CDR1 is MNHNS and CDR2 SASEGT. V shed 7 bases and J 4 bases; nucleotides not matched to a gene: 4. The CDR3 is made up of 13 amino acids. The CDR3 is CASKDRGGYEQYF. The CDR3 DNA reads TGTGCCAGCAAGGACAGGGGGGGTTACGAGCAGTACTTC.

In nucleotides, the CDR3 is TGCGCCAGCAGCCCTGTGGCTGATTCACCCCTCCACTTT. Translated, it gives CASSPVADSPLHF. V and J are TRBV5-1 and TRBJ1-6; no firm D call. CDR3 length: 13 residues. Trimming pared 4 bases from V and 8 bases from J, leaving 10 bases between. Germline CDR1 and CDR2: SGHRS and YFSETQ.

The chain carries TRBV7-6 and TRBJ2-3, with 13 bases matching TRBD2. Germline lookup yields CDR1 SGHVS and CDR2 FNYEAQ. J gave up 6 bases and V 4 bases, and 7 bases lay outside the gene matches. This CDR3 is 16 amino acids long. The CDR3 DNA reads as TGTGCCAGCAGCTATCGGACTAGCGGGAGCGGTGATACGCAGTATTTT. Its protein is CASSYRTSGSGDTQYF.

V gene TRBV19 combines with J gene TRBJ1-1; D perhaps matches TRBD1 (5 bases). The CDR3 loop spans 14 amino acids. Germline values: CDR1 LNHDA, CDR2 SQIVND (reference sequence). V lost 1 base and J lost 4, with 10 bases in between. CDR3 nucleotides: TGTGCCAGTAGTATAGGGGCCAGGGCCACTGAAGCTTTCTTT. Protein product: CASSIGARATEAFF.

This clone was recorded a few times. J is TRBJ2-7 and V is TRBV4-1; D unclear. Germline V gives CDR1 MGHRA, CDR2 YSYEKL. V lost 3 bases to trimming and J lost 4 bases, with 16 bases between them. The CDR3 extends over 15 amino acids. The CDR3 sequence is CASSHPVTGEYEQYF. CDR3 in DNA: TGCGCCAGCAGCCACCCAGTAACCGGAGAGTACGAGCAGTACTTC.

V and J are TRBV21-1 and TRBJ2-7; the table assigns TRBD2, which was not confirmed against the DNA. TRBV21-1 counts as a pseudogene. The CDR3 is made up of 16 amino acids. The CDR3 bases are TGTGCCAGCAGCCTAAAGGCGGAGCGGTCCTCCTACGAGCAGTACTTC. Translation: CASSLKAERSSYEQYF.

The chain recombines TRBV11-2 with TRBJ2-1, with 9 nucleotides matching TRBD1. CDR1 and CDR2 (germline): SGHAT, FQNNGV. The CDR3 length is 16 residues. J lost 12 bases, V lost 3 bases, and 15 bases had no gene match. The CDR3, as DNA: TGTGCCAGCAGCTTCGGACAGGGGACTTTTTTCTCAGGGCAGTTCTTC. This sequence encodes CASSFGQGTFFSGQFF.

Concerning this clone: Other DNA sequences in the same sample also yield this CDR3. The DNA for the CDR3 is TGTGCCAGTAGTATTTCCTTGAACACTGAAGCTTTCTTT. Translating gives CASSISLNTEAFF. The chain is built from TRBV19 and TRBJ1-1; no firm D call. Germline V lookup: CDR1 LNHDA, CDR2 SQIVND (reference sequence). Trimming cost V 3 bases and J 0 bases, with 5 bases left between them. There are 13 residues in the CDR3. Filled out from reference TRBV19 and TRBJ1-1, the complete variable domain reads DGGITQSPKYLFRKEGQNVTLSCEQNLNHDAMYWYRQDPGQGLRLIYYSQIVNDFQKGDIAEGYSVSREKKESFPLTVTSAQKNPTAFYLCASSISLNTEAFFGQGTRLTVV.

This clone has only a few counts. The rearrangement uses TRBV10-1 and TRBJ2-7; D possibly corresponds to TRBD2 (5 bases). The CDR3 contains 13 residues. Trimming took 2 bases from V and 0 from J, leaving 5 bases between them. CDR1 is WNHNN and CDR2 is SYGVQD in the germline V gene (reference sequence). Here the CDR3 DNA reads TGCGCCAGCAGTGAGGGGAGCTCCTACGAGCAGTACTTC. Its protein is CASSEGSSYEQYF.

The V and J genes are TRBV28 and TRBJ1-5; no reliable D call. Between the trimmed V and J ends, which lost 8 bases and 6 bases, there was a span of 14 bases. The germline V gene encodes CDR1 MDHEN and CDR2 SYDVKM. The CDR3 spans 13 residues. The CDR3 reads CASDLVGSQPQHF. Written as DNA, the CDR3 is TGTGCCAGCGATCTGGTGGGGAGTCAGCCCCAGCATTTT.